This T cell receptor (beta chain) is from a study of T cell responses to AZD1222 COVID-19 vaccine. As to this clone: The antigen is not known.

Data came from immunoSEQ multiplex PCR; TCRdb stores just in-frame clones and leaves some out. The table includes fewer than 90,000 clones, 86% detected once. Whole-study results and caveats: Spike was spanned by vaccine-associated CD4 TCRs, which were dominant at 160-218 and 743-854.

The sequenced sample was peripheral blood, obtained 28 days after the second AZD1222 dose. The TCR comes from an adult who received the AZD1222 COVID-19 vaccine.

For the CDR3, the DNA is TGCAGCGTTGGCCCCGCAGGGGTTGTTCCCTACGAGCAGTACTTC. It translates to CSVGPAGVVPYEQYF. The chain uses TRBV29-1 and TRBJ2-7; tentative D call: TRBD1 (6 bases). Trimming left V 4 bases short and J 2 bases short, with 18 bases between. Germline V lookup: CDR1 SQVTM, CDR2 ANQGSEA. The CDR3 totals 15 residues.